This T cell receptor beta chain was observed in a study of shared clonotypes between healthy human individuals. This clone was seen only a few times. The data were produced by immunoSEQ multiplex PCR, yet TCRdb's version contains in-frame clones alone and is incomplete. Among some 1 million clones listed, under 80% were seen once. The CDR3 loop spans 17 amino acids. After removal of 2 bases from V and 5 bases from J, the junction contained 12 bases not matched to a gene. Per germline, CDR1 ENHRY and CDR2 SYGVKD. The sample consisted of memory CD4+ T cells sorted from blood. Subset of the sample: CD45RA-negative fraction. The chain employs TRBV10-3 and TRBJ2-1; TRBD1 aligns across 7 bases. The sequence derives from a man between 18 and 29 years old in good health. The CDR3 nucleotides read TGTGCCATCAGTGAGAGGGGGCGCGAGTTCAAAGACAATGAGCAGTTCTTC. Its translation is CAISERGREFKDNEQFF.